Listed below are T cell receptor beta chains from one sample, sequenced in a study of Graves' ophthalmopathy and Graves' hyperthyroidism. TCRdb analysed the multiplex PCR reads with MiXCR anew, one entry per CDR3 protein. The table lists hundreds of thousands of distinct CDR3 sequences, under 50% of them singletons. Material: peripheral blood. The source of these receptors is an adult man with Graves' ophthalmopathy. The CDR3 runs from the conserved cysteine through the conserved F or W. The order of the fields is J gene, V gene, clone size, D gene, CDR3 DNA, CDR3 protein. A D gene is named only where the DNA matches it firmly. Rows may omit the clone size; those that give it use once, few, many or a size class.

>TRBJ1-1|TRBV19|many|NA
TGTGCCAGTAGGCTTGGTGGCACTGAAGCTTTCTTT
CASRLGGTEAFF
>TRBJ2-5|TRBV27|many|NA
TGTGCCGCCCCGCCTAGGGGTAGGGAGACCCAGTACTTC
CAAPPRGRETQYF
>TRBJ2-7|TRBV30|few|NA
TGTGCCTGGGGCGCTCAAGGCTACGAGCAGTACTTC
CAWGAQGYEQYF
>TRBJ1-2|TRBV19|NA|NA
TGTGCCAGCTCATCGGAGGGGGCTAACTATGGCTACACCTTC
CASSSEGANYGYTF
>TRBJ1-4|TRBV2|NA|TRBD1
TGTGCCAGCAGTAGCCGGGACGGACAGGGCCGAAGTGAAAAACTGTTTTTT
CASSSRDGQGRSEKLFF
>TRBJ2-3|TRBV29-1|NA|NA
TGCAGCGTTGAGCACGGGGGCACAGATACGCAGTATTTT
CSVEHGGTDTQYF
>TRBJ1-4|TRBV5-1|NA|NA
TGCGCCAGCAGCTTGCACGGGCAGCGGGATGAAAAACTGTTTTTT
CASSLHGQRDEKLFF
>TRBJ2-7|TRBV19|many|NA
TGTGCCAGTAGTATCGAGCCGAGCTCCTACGAGCAGTACTTC
CASSIEPSSYEQYF
>TRBJ1-4|TRBV15|many|NA
TGTGCCACCAGCAGAGTAAAGGGGGGTTGGGAAATTAATGAAAAACTGTTTTTT
CATSRVKGGWEINEKLFF
>TRBJ2-7|TRBV10-3|many|NA
TGTGCCATCAGTGATTTAACAGGGCGGGCAGCCGAGCAGTACTTC
CAISDLTGRAAEQYF
>TRBJ2-2|TRBV7-9|NA|TRBD2
TGTGCCAGCAGCTTAGAGATAGCGGGGTACCGGGAGCTGTTTTTT
CASSLEIAGYRELFF
>TRBJ2-5|TRBV25-1|once|NA
TGTGCCAGCAGTAGTCCAGGGTTATCAGAGACCCAGTACTTC
CASSSPGLSETQYF
>TRBJ1-5|TRBV7-9|many|NA
TGTGCCAGCAGCCGAGGGGACGGATATAGCAATCAGCCCCAGCATTTT
CASSRGDGYSNQPQHF
>TRBJ2-5|TRBV29-1|NA|TRBD1
TGCAGCGTTGAGTCAGGGACAGAAGAGACCCAGTACTTC
CSVESGTEETQYF
>TRBJ1-1|TRBV2|many|NA
TGTGCCAGCGGCAAATATAGCACTGAAGCTTTCTTT
CASGKYSTEAFF
>TRBJ2-2|TRBV7-9|NA|TRBD2
TGTGCCAGCAGCATCCTAGCGGGGGGGCCCACCGGGGAGCTGTTTTTT
CASSILAGGPTGELFF
>TRBJ1-2|TRBV6-5|NA|TRBD1
TGTGCCAGCAGGCCGACAGGGTCCGGCTATGGCTACACCTTC
CASRPTGSGYGYTF
>TRBJ2-3|TRBV25-1|NA|NA
TGTGCCATCAGTCCAGGAGACACCACAGATACGCAGTATTTT
CAISPGDTTDTQYF
>TRBJ1-3|TRBV30|NA|NA
TGTGCCTGGGGCCCAGGGTGGGGAAACACCATATATTTT
CAWGPGWGNTIYF
>TRBJ2-3|TRBV7-3|NA|NA
TGTGCCAGCTCCCGAATAGGGGGGAGCACAGATACGCAGTATTTT
CASSRIGGSTDTQYF
>TRBJ2-7|TRBV9|few|NA
TGTGCCAGCAGCGTAGGATTAGCTAGTACCTACGAGCAGTACTTC
CASSVGLASTYEQYF
>TRBJ2-2|TRBV10-3|many|NA
TGTGCCATCACCGAGCGGGCCGGGGAGCTGTTTTTT
CAITERAGELFF
>TRBJ1-1|TRBV5-1|few|NA
TGCGCCAGCAGCTTGTCTCCGGGCTCTGAAGCTTTCTTT
CASSLSPGSEAFF
>TRBJ2-2|TRBV2|many|NA
TGTGCCAGCAGTGAAGCCTCGGATTTGAACACCGGGGAGCTGTTTTTT
CASSEASDLNTGELFF
>TRBJ1-1|TRBV24-1|NA|NA
TGTGCCACCAGTGCCCAAAAGGGGGACACTGAAGCTTTCTTT
CATSAQKGDTEAFF
>TRBJ2-7|TRBV7-2|NA|TRBD1
TGTGCCAGCAGCCGGAGCGGACAGGGGCGAGCCTACGAGCAGTACTTC
CASSRSGQGRAYEQYF
>TRBJ2-7|TRBV7-8|many|NA
TGTGCCAGCAGCTCTAACCGGGACACCACCTACGAGCAGTACTTC
CASSSNRDTTYEQYF
>TRBJ2-5|TRBV10-3|NA|NA
TGTGCCAGCTCACCGGAGGGTAGCGGAGCTCCCCGACCGCGCGAGACCCAGTACTTC
CASSPEGSGAPRPRETQYF
>TRBJ1-4|TRBV7-9|NA|NA
TGTGCCAGCAGCTTAGTCTCGGACGTGATTGAAAAACTGTTTTTT
CASSLVSDVIEKLFF
>TRBJ2-7|TRBV29-1|NA|TRBD1
TGCAGCGTCCTAATTCCGGGACAGGGGGCCGAGCAGTACTTC
CSVLIPGQGAEQYF
>TRBJ2-2|TRBV24-1|NA|TRBD2
TGTGCCAGCAGTCCCGGACTAGAGGCCGGGGAGCTGTTTTTT
CASSPGLEAGELFF
>TRBJ1-3|TRBV9|many|TRBD1
TGTGCCAGCAGCGTAGCCAGGGGGACTGGAAACACCATATATTTT
CASSVARGTGNTIYF
>TRBJ2-2|TRBV7-8|NA|TRBD2
TGTGCCAGCAGTAAGCCTAGCGGGAACACCGGGGAGCTGTTTTTT
CASSKPSGNTGELFF
>TRBJ1-4|TRBV6-5|NA|TRBD1
TGTGCCAGCAGGGGGACAGGGGCGGTTGAAAAACTGTTTTTT
CASRGTGAVEKLFF
>TRBJ2-7|TRBV7-2|many|TRBD2
TGTGCCAGCAGAACGGGACTAGCGGGGGGGCGTGGGTACGAGCAGTACTTC
CASRTGLAGGRGYEQYF
>TRBJ2-3|TRBV7-9|NA|TRBD2
TGTGCCAGCAGCCGCGGGACTAGCGGGAATAAGGCAGATACGCAGTATTTT
CASSRGTSGNKADTQYF
>TRBJ1-5|TRBV7-9|few|NA
TGTGCCAGCAGCCAAGCGTTCCAGGGGAATCAGCCCCAGCATTTT
CASSQAFQGNQPQHF
>TRBJ1-3|TRBV6-4|few|NA
TGTGCCAGCAGGACGGGACATCGGCCCTCTGGAAACACCATATATTTT
CASRTGHRPSGNTIYF
>TRBJ2-7|TRBV9|many|TRBD1
TGTGCCAGCAGCGTAGCAGGACAGGCGAACTCCTACGAGCAGTACTTC
CASSVAGQANSYEQYF
>TRBJ2-1|TRBV12-3/TRBV12-4|few|TRBD2
TGTGCTAGTGGTTTGGGGGAGCTAGCGGGACACAATGAGCAGTTCTTC
CASGLGELAGHNEQFF
>TRBJ1-4|TRBV7-2|NA|TRBD1
TGTGCCAGCAGCGCAACGACAGGGGCTGAAAAACTGTTTTTT
CASSATTGAEKLFF
>TRBJ1-2|TRBV24-1|many|TRBD1
TGTGCCACCAGTGATGACACAGGGGGCGAGCATGGCTACACCTTC
CATSDDTGGEHGYTF
>TRBJ1-2|TRBV4-2|many|NA
TGTGCCAGCAGCCAACCCAATGGGGGCTACACCTTC
CASSQPNGGYTF
>TRBJ2-7|TRBV25-1|NA|TRBD2
TGTGCCAGCTTGTACGGGGGGGCTTACGAGCAGTACTTC
CASLYGGAYEQYF
>TRBJ2-5|TRBV7-2|NA|NA
TGTGCCAGCAATGGGGGTGTAAGTCAGCCCCAGTACTTC
CASNGGVSQPQYF
>TRBJ1-2|TRBV19|many|NA
TGTGCCAGTAGTGCCGGGGGTTCGGGTGGCTACACCTTC
CASSAGGSGGYTF
>TRBJ2-6|TRBV5-6|NA|NA
TGTGCCTGGACCACCAAGCAAGGAGTATATGGGGCCAACGTCCTGGCTTTC
CAWTTKQGVYGANVLAF
>TRBJ1-4|TRBV12-3/TRBV12-4|once|NA
TGTGCCAGCAGTTTAGGGCAGGGTGTGACATCTAATGAAAACCTGTTTTTT
CASSLGQGVTSNENLFF
>TRBJ1-1|TRBV24-1|once|NA
TGTGCCACCAGTGATTCGGACGGGTATGCTTTCTTT
CATSDSDGYAFF
>TRBJ2-2|TRBV20-1|many|NA
TGCAGTGCTTCCCCAAGACTAGGCGTCGGAGAGCTGTTTTTT
CSASPRLGVGELFF
>TRBJ1-2|TRBV6-8|few|NA
TGTGCCAGCAGTTATCCTCTGCCGTGGAGCGACTATGGCTACACCTTC
CASSYPLPWSDYGYTF
>TRBJ1-2|TRBV15|NA|NA
TGTGCCGCCAGCTTGGGACACCCTAACTATGGCTACACCTTC
CAASLGHPNYGYTF
>TRBJ1-1|TRBV10-3|once|NA
TGTGCCATCAGTAGCCTCGACAGAGCTAACACTGAAGCTTTCTTT
CAISSLDRANTEAFF
>TRBJ2-1|TRBV7-2|NA|NA
TGTGCCAGCAGCCCTAACCCACCGGGACTTCCCGGCGAGCAGTTCTTC
CASSPNPPGLPGEQFF
>TRBJ2-7|TRBV20-1|NA|TRBD2
TGCAGTGCCAGCTCACCAGGGACTAGCGGGAGCTCCTACGAGCAGTACTTC
CSASSPGTSGSSYEQYF